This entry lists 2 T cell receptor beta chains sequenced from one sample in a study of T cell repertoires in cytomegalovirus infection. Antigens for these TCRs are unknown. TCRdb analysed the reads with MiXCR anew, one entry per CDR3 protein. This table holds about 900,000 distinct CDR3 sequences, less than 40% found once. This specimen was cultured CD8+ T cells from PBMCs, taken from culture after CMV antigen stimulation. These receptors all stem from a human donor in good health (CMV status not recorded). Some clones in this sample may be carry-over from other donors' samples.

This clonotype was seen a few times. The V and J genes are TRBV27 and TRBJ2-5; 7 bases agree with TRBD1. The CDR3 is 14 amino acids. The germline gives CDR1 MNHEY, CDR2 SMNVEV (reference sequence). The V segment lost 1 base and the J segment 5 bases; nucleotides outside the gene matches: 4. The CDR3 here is CASSLYTGVETQYF. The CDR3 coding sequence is TGTGCCAGCAGTTTATATACAGGGGTGGAGACCCAGTACTTC.

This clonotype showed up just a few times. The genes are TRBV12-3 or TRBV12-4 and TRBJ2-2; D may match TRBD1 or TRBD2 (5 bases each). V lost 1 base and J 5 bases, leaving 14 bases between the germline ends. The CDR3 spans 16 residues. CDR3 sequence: CASSLVPGGRTGELFF. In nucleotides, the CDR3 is TGTGCCAGCAGTTTAGTACCTGGGGGAAGGACCGGGGAGCTGTTTTTT.